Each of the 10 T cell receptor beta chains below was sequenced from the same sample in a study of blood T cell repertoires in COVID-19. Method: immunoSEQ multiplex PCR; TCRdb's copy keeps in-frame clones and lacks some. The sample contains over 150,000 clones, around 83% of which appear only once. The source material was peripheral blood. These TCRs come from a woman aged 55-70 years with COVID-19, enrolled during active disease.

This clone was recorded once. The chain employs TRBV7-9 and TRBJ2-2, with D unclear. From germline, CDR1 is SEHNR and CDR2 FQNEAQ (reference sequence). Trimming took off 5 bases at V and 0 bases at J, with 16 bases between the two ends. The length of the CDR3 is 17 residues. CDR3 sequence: CASSPFAWSSNTGELFF. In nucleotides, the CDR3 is TGTGCCAGCAGCCCCTTTGCGTGGAGTTCGAACACCGGGGAGCTGTTTTTT.

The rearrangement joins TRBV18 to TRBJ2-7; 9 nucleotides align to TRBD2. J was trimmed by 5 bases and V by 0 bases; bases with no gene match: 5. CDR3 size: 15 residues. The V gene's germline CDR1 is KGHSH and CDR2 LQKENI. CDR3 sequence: CASSPPAGGGNEQYF. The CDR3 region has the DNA TGTGCCAGCTCACCACCGGCGGGAGGGGGAAACGAGCAGTACTTC. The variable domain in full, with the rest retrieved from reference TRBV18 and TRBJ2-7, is NAGVMQNPRHLVRRRGQEARLRCSPMKGHSHVYWYRQLPEEGLKFMVYLQKENIIDESGMPKERFSAEFPKEGPSILRIQQVVRGDSAAYFCASSPPAGGGNEQYFGPGTRLTVT.

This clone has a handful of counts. The CDR3 DNA sequence: TGTGCCAGTAGTGCTGAGACTAGCGGGAGCAGGGATGAGCAGTTCTTC. This encodes CASSAETSGSRDEQFF. The genes are TRBV19 and TRBJ2-1; TRBD2 matches at 12 bases. The CDR3 sequence is 16 residues long. With 5 bases clipped from V and 8 bases from J, the junction kept 10 bases outside the gene matches. Germline V gives CDR1 LNHDA, CDR2 SQIVND (reference sequence).

In nucleotides, the CDR3 is TGTGCCAGCAGCTTCAGGACAGAGTGGTATGGCTACACCTTC. It yields the protein CASSFRTEWYGYTF. The V gene is TRBV5-6, the J gene TRBJ1-2, with D maybe TRBD1 (6 bases). Germline values: CDR1 SGHDT, CDR2 YYEEEE. V lost 2 bases and J 5 bases, leaving 13 bases between the germline ends. This CDR3 spans 14 amino acids. The full variable domain, in which reference TRBV5-6 and TRBJ1-2 provide the parts outside the CDR3, is DAGVTQSPTHLIKTRGQQVTLRCSPKSGHDTVSWYQQALGQGPQFIFQYYEEEERQRGNFPDRFSGHQFPNYSSELNVNALLLGDSALYLCASSFRTEWYGYTFGSGTRLTVV.

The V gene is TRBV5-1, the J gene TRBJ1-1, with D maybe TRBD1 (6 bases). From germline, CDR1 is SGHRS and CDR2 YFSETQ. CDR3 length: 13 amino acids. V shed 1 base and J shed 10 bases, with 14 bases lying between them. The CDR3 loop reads CASSLLGGVGAFF. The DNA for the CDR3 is TGCGCCAGCAGCTTGTTAGGGGGTGTCGGAGCTTTCTTT.

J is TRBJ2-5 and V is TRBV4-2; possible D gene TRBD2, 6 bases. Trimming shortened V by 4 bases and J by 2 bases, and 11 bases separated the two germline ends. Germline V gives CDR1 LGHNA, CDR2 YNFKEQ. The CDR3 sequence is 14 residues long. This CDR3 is CASSPTSLQETQYF. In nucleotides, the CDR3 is TGTGCCAGCAGCCCCACTAGCTTACAAGAGACCCAGTACTTC.

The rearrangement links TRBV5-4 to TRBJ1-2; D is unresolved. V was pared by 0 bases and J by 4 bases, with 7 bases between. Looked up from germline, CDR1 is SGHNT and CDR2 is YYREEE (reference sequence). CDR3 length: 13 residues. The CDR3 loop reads CASSLAGGYGYTF. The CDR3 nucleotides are TGTGCCAGCAGCTTGGCTGGCGGCTATGGCTACACCTTC.

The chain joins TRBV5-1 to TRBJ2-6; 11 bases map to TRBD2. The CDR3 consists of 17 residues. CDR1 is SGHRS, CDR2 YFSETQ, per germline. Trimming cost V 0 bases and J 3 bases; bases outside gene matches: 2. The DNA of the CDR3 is TGCGCCAGCAGCTTGGAACTAGCGGGGGTTGGGGCCAACGTCCTGACTTTC. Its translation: CASSLELAGVGANVLTF.

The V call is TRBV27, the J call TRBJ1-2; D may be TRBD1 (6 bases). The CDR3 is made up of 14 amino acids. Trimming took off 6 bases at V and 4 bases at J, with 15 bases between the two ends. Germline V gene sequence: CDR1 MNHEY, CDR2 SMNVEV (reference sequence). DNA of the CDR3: TGTGCCAGCAGACCCTCAGGGGACGTCTATGGCTACACCTTC. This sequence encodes CASRPSGDVYGYTF.

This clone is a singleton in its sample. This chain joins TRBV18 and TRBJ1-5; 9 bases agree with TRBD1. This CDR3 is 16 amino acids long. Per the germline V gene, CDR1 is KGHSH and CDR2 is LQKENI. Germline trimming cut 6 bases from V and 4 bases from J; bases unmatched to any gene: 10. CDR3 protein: CASSRNPGQGNQPQHF. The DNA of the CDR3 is TGTGCCAGCTCGCGAAATCCGGGACAGGGTAATCAGCCCCAGCATTTT.